This T cell receptor beta chain comes out of a study of blood T cell repertoires in COVID-19. Study processing details: Estimates of nucleated cell counts were drawn from the amplification of reference gene primers. Produced via immunoSEQ multiplex PCR; TCRdb's table is partial and in-frame only. The V and J calls and the clone size are those of that table, but D and trimming were determined from the DNA. The sample has 65,000 to 95,000 clones; around 89% are singletons. The J segment lost 4 bases and the V segment lost 5 bases, leaving 7 bases of the junction unmatched. The germline CDR1 and CDR2 sequences are SSHAT and FNYEAQ (reference sequence). The CDR3 length is 15 residues.

This chain links TRBV7-7 with TRBJ2-5; 10 positions match TRBD1. The sample consisted of peripheral blood. This clonotype was sampled from a man in his 70s with active or convalescent COVID-19. The DNA for the CDR3 is TGTGCCAGCAGCCGGGGACAGGGGTTAATAGAGACCCAGTACTTC. It is translated as CASSRGQGLIETQYF.